A selection of T cell receptor beta chains follows, all from one sample in a study of T cell responses to AZD1222 COVID-19 vaccine. Clones were sequenced by immunoSEQ multiplex PCR, and TCRdb holds only the in-frame ones, with some missing. The repertoire consists of roughly 180,000 clones, with more than 75% occurring once and the leading ten covering around 2.9%. The sequencing used peripheral blood, collected on day 0 of MenACWY control vaccination. The receptor source for this set is an adult in good health. Each CDR3 is given with its conserved first and last residue. A D gene is named only where the DNA matches it firmly. Clone size, where shown, is once, few, many, or a class for clones that have expanded.

. | . | TRBJ2-5 | TRBV28 | TGTGCCAGCAGTTTTCAGGAGGGGGAGACAAGAGGGACCCAGTACTTC | CASSFQEGETRGTQYF
. | TRBD2 | TRBJ2-3 | TRBV27 | TGTGCCAGCAGTAAAGGACTAGCGGGAGTTGCGCAGTATTTT | CASSKGLAGVAQYF
. | . | TRBJ2-1 | TRBV6-5 | TGTGCCAGCGGACGGACAAACCTCAATGAGCAGTTCTTC | CASGRTNLNEQFF
. | . | TRBJ2-4 | TRBV6-1 | TGTGCCAGCAGTGAGCCAGGGGTAAACATTCAGTACTTC | CASSEPGVNIQYF
. | TRBD1 | TRBJ1-4 | TRBV27 | TGTGCCAGCAGTTGGGGACAGGGCTCAGGAAAACTGTTTTTT | CASSWGQGSGKLFF
. | . | TRBJ2-5 | TRBV4-1 | TGCGCCAGCAGCCAAGATCAGGGCCTCCAAGAGACCCAGTACTTC | CASSQDQGLQETQYF
. | . | TRBJ2-7 | TRBV5-1 | TGCGCCAGCAGCTTGGGGAGGGGCGAGCAGTACTTC | CASSLGRGEQYF
. | TRBD1 | TRBJ1-4 | TRBV9 | TGTGCCAGCAGCGCAGGACAGGGGAGTGAAAAACTGTTTTTT | CASSAGQGSEKLFF
. | . | TRBJ2-7 | TRBV29-1 | TGCAGCGTTGCTCAGCTCTACGAGCAGTACTTC | CSVAQLYEQYF
few | . | TRBJ1-5 | TRBV19 | TGTGCCAGCCGCGGGAAAAATAGCAATCAGCCCCAGCATTTT | CASRGKNSNQPQHF
. | . | TRBJ1-2 | TRBV12-3/TRBV12-4 | TGTGCCAGCAACTCGTTACAGGGATCTGGCTACACCTTC | CASNSLQGSGYTF
. | . | TRBJ1-6 | TRBV5-6 | TGTGCCAGCAGCCCAGTGGAAAATTCACCCCTCCACTTT | CASSPVENSPLHF
. | . | TRBJ2-1 | TRBV5-6 | TGTGCCAGCAGCTTGGGGAATGGGCAGTTCTTC | CASSLGNGQFF
. | TRBD1 | TRBJ1-4 | TRBV5-1 | TGCGCCAGCAGCTTGGCCCCGACAGGGGATGAAAAACTGTTTTTT | CASSLAPTGDEKLFF
. | . | TRBJ1-5 | TRBV19 | TGTGCCAGTACGAGGCAAGGGGATCAGCCCCAGCATTTT | CASTRQGDQPQHF
. | TRBD1 | TRBJ1-3 | TRBV28 | TGTGCCAGCAAACCGACAGGGGGGGACTCTGGAAACACCATATATTTT | CASKPTGGDSGNTIYF
. | . | TRBJ2-3 | TRBV9 | TGTGCCAGCAGCGATTTTTTGGGGGCAGATACGCAGTATTTT | CASSDFLGADTQYF
. | TRBD1 | TRBJ2-7 | TRBV6-5 | TGTGCCAGCAGTTACTCGAAGACAGGGTTCTACGAGCAGTACTTC | CASSYSKTGFYEQYF
. | . | TRBJ1-6 | TRBV7-3 | TGTGCCAGCAGCTTACGAGGGTTTGGTAATTCACCCCTCCACTTT | CASSLRGFGNSPLHF
. | . | TRBJ2-1 | TRBV19 | TGTGCCAGTAGTATAGACAGCCGGTCGGGCCCTGAAAATGAGCAGTTCTTC | CASSIDSRSGPENEQFF
. | . | TRBJ1-6 | TRBV19 | TGTGCCAGTAGTGCGACAGGCCATAATTCACCCCTCCACTTT | CASSATGHNSPLHF
. | . | TRBJ1-5 | TRBV28 | TGTGCCAGCAGTTTTTCCAGCAATCAGCCCCAGCATTTT | CASSFSSNQPQHF
once | . | TRBJ1-3 | TRBV6-2/TRBV6-3 | TGTGCCAGCAGTTACCCTGGTGCGGGAAGGAGCTCTGGAAACACCATATATTTT | CASSYPGAGRSSGNTIYF
. | . | TRBJ1-6 | TRBV6-4 | TGTGCCCGCGTAGGGGGGAGCGGCTCCTATAATTCACCCCTCCACTTT | CARVGGSGSYNSPLHF
. | . | TRBJ1-1 | TRBV12-5 | TGTGCTAGTGCCCAGGACGGAATGAACACTGAAGCTTTCTTT | CASAQDGMNTEAFF
. | TRBD1 | TRBJ1-2 | TRBV12-5 | TGTGCTAGTGGCTACAGGGGGCGTAACTATGGCTACACCTTC | CASGYRGRNYGYTF
. | TRBD2 | TRBJ2-3 | TRBV30 | TGTGCCTCGAGTATAGCGGGAGGGCCAAATACGCAGTATTTT | CASSIAGGPNTQYF
. | . | TRBJ2-1 | TRBV5-6 | TGTGCCAGCAGCTTGGCTAATAGCCACGAGCAGTTCTTC | CASSLANSHEQFF
. | . | TRBJ1-5 | TRBV24-1 | TGTGCCACCAGTGATTTGGGCCAGCCCCAGCATTTT | CATSDLGQPQHF
. | . | TRBJ2-1 | TRBV11-3 | TGTGCCAGCAGCTTAGTTAGCGGAGTCTACAATGAGCAGTTCTTC | CASSLVSGVYNEQFF
few | . | TRBJ2-7 | TRBV28 | TGTGCCAGCAGTTTCCGAGGGGGTGGCGAGCAGTACTTC | CASSFRGGGEQYF
. | TRBD1 | TRBJ1-3 | TRBV9 | TGTGCCAGCAGCGTAAGGTCGGGACAGGGGACTGGAAACACCATATATTTT | CASSVRSGQGTGNTIYF
. | . | TRBJ2-7 | TRBV12-3/TRBV12-4 | TGTGCCAGCAGTTTAGTGGGGTGGGGCGAGCAGTACTTC | CASSLVGWGEQYF
. | . | TRBJ2-4 | TRBV7-2 | TGTGCCAGCAGCTTAAAGGGGAGCCAAAACATTCAGTACTTC | CASSLKGSQNIQYF
once | . | TRBJ1-6 | TRBV7-2 | TGTGCCAGCAGCCCGGGACTAAGGCCCAATGCGCCCCTCCACTTT | CASSPGLRPNAPLHF
. | TRBD2 | TRBJ2-1 | TRBV7-9 | TGTGCCAGCAGTCCTCTAGCGGGAGGCGTCGGTGAGCAGTTCTTC | CASSPLAGGVGEQFF
. | . | TRBJ1-1 | TRBV5-1 | TGCGCCAGCAGCTTGCCCCAGGGTACAATCACTGAAGCTTTCTTT | CASSLPQGTITEAFF
. | TRBD1 | TRBJ1-4 | TRBV7-8 | TGTGCCAGCAGCTGGACAGGAGATAATGAAAAACTGTTTTTT | CASSWTGDNEKLFF
. | TRBD1 | TRBJ2-1 | TRBV4-3 | TGCGCCAGCAGCCAAGCGACAGGGGCCAAATACAATGAGCAGTTCTTC | CASSQATGAKYNEQFF
. | TRBD1 | TRBJ2-7 | TRBV29-1 | TGCAGCGTTGGACAGGGGGCCAACGAGCAGTACTTC | CSVGQGANEQYF
. | . | TRBJ1-3 | TRBV7-2 | TGTGCCAGCAGCTTATCCCAGGGTCGCGGCTCTGGAAACACCATATATTTT | CASSLSQGRGSGNTIYF
. | TRBD1 | TRBJ2-5 | TRBV13 | TGTGCCAGCAGCTTACAGGGGGCGGAAGAGACCCAGTACTTC | CASSLQGAEETQYF
. | TRBD1 | TRBJ2-2 | TRBV27 | TGTGCCAGCAGTCAGGGGGCGCGAGGCACCGGGGAGCTGTTTTTT | CASSQGARGTGELFF
. | . | TRBJ2-7 | TRBV15 | TGTGCCACCAGCAGAGACAGGGCACTTGCCTACGAGCAGTACTTC | CATSRDRALAYEQYF
. | . | TRBJ1-2 | TRBV5-1 | TGCGCCTCAAGGCTGGGTTCCGGCGATTTTGGCTACACCTTC | CASRLGSGDFGYTF
. | . | TRBJ2-7 | TRBV27 | TGTGCCAGCAGACCCACAGGCTTGGGTTCCGAGCAGTACTTC | CASRPTGLGSEQYF
. | TRBD1 | TRBJ1-4 | TRBV28 | TGTGCCAGCAGTTTGTCCGGACAGGGCGGGAGTGAAAAACTGTTTTTT | CASSLSGQGGSEKLFF